The rows below give T cell receptor beta chains drawn from one sample of a study of lymphopenia after photon versus proton radiotherapy. Libraries were prepared by immunoSEQ multiplex PCR; TCRdb keeps only in-frame clonotypes and omits some of them. In the table there are approximately 80,000 clones, around 80% of which are singletons. This specimen consisted of peripheral blood, obtained from a patient treated with proton-based radiotherapy. Receptors originate from a man in his sixties with pancreatic cancer. Both conserved end residues are part of each CDR3. D genes are given only for firm matches. Only some rows state a clone size, as once, few, many or a class for expanded clones.

TRBV7-6	.	TRBJ2-2	.	CASSHNRNRGGELFF	TGTGCCAGCAGCCACAACCGAAACCGCGGCGGGGAGCTGTTTTTT
TRBV5-6	once	TRBJ2-5	.	CASSLSWGLVETQYF	TGTGCCAGCAGCTTATCCTGGGGTCTGGTGGAGACCCAGTACTTC
TRBV29-1	.	TRBJ2-7	TRBD2	CSVEGLAGEGSYEQYF	TGCAGCGTCGAAGGACTAGCGGGAGAGGGCTCCTACGAGCAGTACTTC
TRBV7-2	.	TRBJ1-2	TRBD1	CASSLSPGGGEGYGYTF	TGTGCCAGCAGCTTAAGTCCAGGGGGCGGTGAGGGCTATGGCTACACCTTC
TRBV27	.	TRBJ2-6	TRBD2	CASSGTSTGANVLTF	TGTGCCAGCTCCGGGACTAGCACTGGGGCCAACGTCCTGACTTTC
TRBV6-1	few	TRBJ1-1	.	CASSESPGWNTEAFF	TGTGCCAGCAGTGAATCTCCGGGCTGGAACACTGAAGCTTTCTTT
TRBV9	few	TRBJ2-2	.	CASSEVYTGELFF	TGTGCCAGCAGCGAGGTTTACACCGGGGAGCTGTTTTTT
TRBV5-1	.	TRBJ2-6	TRBD1	CASRSSGQGSSTGANVLTF	TGCGCCAGCAGATCATCCGGACAGGGTTCTTCCACTGGGGCCAACGTCCTGACTTTC
TRBV29-1	.	TRBJ1-2	.	CSVESTGYRQGYGYTF	TGCAGCGTTGAATCTACAGGGTACCGTCAGGGATATGGCTACACCTTC
TRBV25-1	.	TRBJ2-2	TRBD1	CASSELRLGQEGTGELFF	TGTGCCAGCAGTGAATTGAGGTTGGGACAGGAGGGCACCGGGGAGCTGTTTTTT
TRBV2	.	TRBJ1-4	.	CASLWGRVDEKLFF	TGTGCCAGCCTGTGGGGCAGGGTCGATGAAAAACTGTTTTTT
TRBV5-6	.	TRBJ1-2	.	CASSLASGQYGYTF	TGTGCCAGCAGCTTGGCCAGCGGGCAATATGGCTACACCTTC
TRBV9	once	TRBJ2-1	TRBD2	CASSRLANRNEQFF	TGTGCCAGCAGCCGACTAGCGAATAGGAATGAGCAGTTCTTC
TRBV15	.	TRBJ2-7	.	CATRGNSGSYEQYF	TGTGCCACCAGGGGGAATAGCGGCTCCTACGAGCAGTACTTC
TRBV5-1	.	TRBJ2-4	.	CASSLAQDRLLAKNIQYF	TGCGCCAGCAGCTTGGCGCAGGACAGACTGTTAGCCAAAAACATTCAGTACTTC
TRBV5-1	once	TRBJ2-1	TRBD1	CASSSPGQVNEQFF	TGCGCCAGCAGCTCACCGGGACAGGTTAATGAGCAGTTCTTC
TRBV4-2	.	TRBJ2-7	.	CASSQDLRGNYEQYF	TGTGCCAGCAGCCAAGATCTGAGAGGGAACTACGAGCAGTACTTC
TRBV19	.	TRBJ2-1	TRBD2	CASSIRFRDYSYNEQFF	TGTGCCAGTAGTATAAGGTTCCGGGACTACTCCTACAATGAGCAGTTCTTC
TRBV4-3	medium-sized	TRBJ2-7	.	CASSHTQGREQYF	TGCGCCAGCAGCCATACACAGGGACGCGAGCAGTACTTC
TRBV6-6	.	TRBJ1-1	.	CASSYSAIYTEAFF	TGTGCCAGCAGTTACTCGGCAATTTACACTGAAGCTTTCTTT
TRBV6-1	.	TRBJ1-2	.	CASSAQRVSSSGWYGYTF	TGTGCCAGCAGTGCCCAACGGGTCAGCTCCTCCGGATGGTATGGCTACACCTTC
TRBV13	once	TRBJ1-5	.	CASSLSRDSNQPQHF	TGTGCCAGCAGCTTATCTCGGGATAGCAATCAGCCCCAGCATTTT
TRBV29-1	.	TRBJ1-1	.	CSVGDPGTEAFF	TGCAGCGTTGGGGACCCCGGGACTGAAGCTTTCTTT
TRBV20-1	.	TRBJ1-5	.	CSAGGMGPQHF	TGCAGTGCGGGGGGGATGGGACCCCAGCATTTT
TRBV5-4	.	TRBJ2-7	.	CASSSLRDSLYEQYF	TGTGCCAGCAGCTCACTCCGGGACTCTCTCTACGAGCAGTACTTC
TRBV11-2	.	TRBJ2-7	.	CASSLGAYEQYF	TGTGCCAGCAGCTTAGGAGCCTACGAGCAGTACTTC
TRBV18	.	TRBJ2-1	.	CASSPGVASLAGEQFF	TGTGCCAGCTCACCAGGGGTTGCTAGCCTGGCTGGGGAGCAGTTCTTC
TRBV6-1	.	TRBJ1-4	TRBD1	CASKRLRDSNEKLFF	TGTGCCAGCAAACGACTCCGGGACAGTAATGAAAAACTGTTTTTT
TRBV7-2	once	TRBJ1-3	TRBD1	CASSLRDRGNPGNTIYF	TGTGCCAGCAGCTTACGGGACAGGGGAAATCCTGGAAACACCATATATTTT
TRBV5-1	.	TRBJ2-5	.	CASSLVGQRQETQYF	TGCGCCAGCAGCTTGGTTGGCCAGAGACAAGAGACCCAGTACTTC
TRBV6-6	.	TRBJ2-7	.	CASSPTRSYEQYF	TGTGCCAGCAGTCCGACCCGTTCCTACGAGCAGTACTTC
TRBV19	.	TRBJ2-7	TRBD2	CATHFGTSGEHEQYF	TGTGCCACTCATTTCGGGACTAGCGGGGAACACGAGCAGTACTTC
TRBV28	.	TRBJ1-4	TRBD1	CASLQTGAEKLFF	TGTGCCAGCCTCCAAACAGGGGCCGAAAAACTGTTTTTT
TRBV5-8	.	TRBJ1-5	.	CASSRRSVGNQPQHF	TGTGCCAGCAGCAGACGCAGCGTGGGAAATCAGCCCCAGCATTTT
TRBV28	.	TRBJ2-7	.	CASSLTRAGNEQYF	TGTGCCAGCAGCCTCACGCGGGCAGGTAACGAGCAGTACTTC
TRBV9	.	TRBJ2-1	TRBD2	CASSVDPAGGPSEQFF	TGTGCCAGCAGCGTAGACCCAGCGGGAGGGCCTAGTGAGCAGTTCTTC
TRBV5-4	.	TRBJ2-6	.	CASSLPGSGPSGANVLTF	TGTGCCAGCAGCTTGCCCGGTAGCGGACCGTCTGGGGCCAACGTCCTGACTTTC
TRBV28	.	TRBJ1-2	.	CASNPRARANYGYTF	TGTGCCAGCAACCCGCGGGCCCGGGCTAACTATGGCTACACCTTC
TRBV18	.	TRBJ2-7	.	CASSPGRAEDEQYF	TGTGCCAGCTCACCAGGCAGGGCGGAGGACGAGCAGTACTTC
TRBV5-1	.	TRBJ2-3	.	CASSPPTSGGADTQYF	TGCGCCAGCAGCCCACCTACGAGCGGAGGGGCAGATACGCAGTATTTT
TRBV9	.	TRBJ2-5	TRBD2	CASSVAGGETQYF	TGTGCCAGCAGCGTAGCGGGAGGGGAGACCCAGTACTTC
TRBV2	.	TRBJ1-3	.	CASSPGTTGNTIYF	TGTGCCAGTTCCCCCGGGACAACTGGAAACACCATATATTTT
TRBV11-3	.	TRBJ2-1	TRBD2	CASSYSGLAGDEQFF	TGTGCCAGCAGCTACTCTGGACTAGCGGGAGATGAGCAGTTCTTC
TRBV6-5	.	TRBJ2-6	TRBD2	CASSREGRGANVLTF	TGTGCCAGCAGTCGGGAGGGCCGTGGGGCCAACGTCCTGACTTTC
TRBV28	.	TRBJ2-3	.	CASRGLGTDTQYF	TGTGCCAGCAGGGGGCTAGGCACAGATACGCAGTATTTT
TRBV9	.	TRBJ2-5	.	CASSPPQGETQYF	TGTGCCAGCAGCCCACCCCAGGGGGAGACCCAGTACTTC
TRBV11-2	.	TRBJ2-5	.	CASSLLFGTRSMETQYF	TGTGCCAGCAGCTTATTATTCGGGACCCGTTCGATGGAGACCCAGTACTTC
TRBV2	.	TRBJ1-5	.	CASSGDPAGPQHF	TGTGCCAGCAGTGGGGACCCAGCGGGGCCCCAGCATTTT
TRBV7-9	.	TRBJ2-7	.	CASSLEGGNSYEQYF	TGTGCCAGCAGCCTCGAGGGGGGGAACTCCTACGAGCAGTACTTC
TRBV11-1	.	TRBJ2-1	TRBD2	CASSPLLAGGTYNEQFF	TGTGCCAGCAGCCCACTACTAGCGGGAGGGACTTACAATGAGCAGTTCTTC
TRBV5-6	.	TRBJ1-2	.	CASSFQGNYGYTF	TGTGCCAGCAGCTTCCAGGGGAACTATGGCTACACCTTC
TRBV4-2	few	TRBJ1-5	TRBD1	CASSSTGQGAAGNQPQHF	TGTGCCAGCAGTTCGACGGGACAGGGTGCAGCTGGCAATCAGCCCCAGCATTTT
TRBV28	.	TRBJ1-1	.	CASSPSTLWNTEAFF	TGTGCCAGCAGTCCCTCGACGCTGTGGAACACTGAAGCTTTCTTT